This T cell receptor beta chain was recorded in a study of CD8+ T cells in alopecia areata (dated by TCRdb to 2016 to 2018). Study-wide context: The treated patients took part in an open-label pilot trial in which moderate-to-severe alopecia areata was treated with oral tofacitinib at 5 to 10 mg twice daily. Tofacitinib-treated patients had biopsies at baseline and at 4 and 24 weeks of treatment, with a later scalp biopsy in several patients. Patients stayed on tofacitinib for 6 to 18 months and then had 6 months of follow-up off drug so that delayed response and recurrence could be assessed. On the human side, TCRbeta sequencing was run on scalp tissue and on sorted CD4+ and CD8+ peripheral blood T cells from healthy controls and from alopecia areata patients with either patchy or totalis/universalis disease. The RNA source kit depended on sample type: the PAXgene miRNA kit for fixed scalp, the miRNeasy kit for PBMCs, and the RNeasy kit for mouse skin. immunoSEQ multiplex PCR using 35 Vbeta forward primers and 13 Jbeta reverse primers was used to amplify TCRbeta CDR3 regions. Clonality in the scalp was compared among normal scalp (n=4), patchy alopecia areata scalp (n=8), and alopecia totalis/universalis scalp (n=8). The SALT score, which quantifies the percentage of affected scalp surface area, was used to measure disease severity in treated patients. To study T cell clonal expansion in alopecia areata, the researchers applied high-throughput TCRbeta sequencing to both the C3H/HeJ mouse model and human patients. Results the study describes overall, beyond this receptor: Compared with normal scalp, lesional scalp, particularly in alopecia totalis/universalis, had higher clonality and more expanded CD8+ clones, which suggests antigenic drive. Unlike mouse skin, where gammadelta T cells dominate, normal human skin contains resident alphabeta T cells that get sequenced too, which complicates analysis of the scalp TCR repertoire. With tofacitinib, both scalp clonality and the number of expanded CD8+ clones among the top 100 scalp clones went down significantly. TCR sequences shared between patients were less clear than in mice, possibly partly because of HLA diversity in the patient population. During tofacitinib treatment, many expanded lesional clones stuck around in both scalp and blood, and this persistence may partly explain why relapse happens after treatment is stopped. Because the treated cohort was small and had just a single nonresponder, larger studies are needed to establish links between baseline CD8+ expansion and response.

The germline V gene (reference sequence) supplies CDR1 SEHNR and CDR2 FQNEAQ. Inclusive of the bounding cysteine and phenylalanine, the CDR3 is 15 residues long. The kept DNA is CDR3 alone, 45 bases in frame from the first base. Trimming at the junction amounts to 1 base on V and 2 bases on J, and the germline ends lie 10 bases apart. Library creation used the immunoSEQ multiplex PCR assay. RNA was extracted from all samples and reverse transcribed into cDNA as template for TCR sequencing. SuperScript III was used to make first-strand cDNA, primed with a 2:1 mix of oligo-dT and random hexamers. A synthetic immune receptor repertoire was used to gauge amplification bias, and whatever bias remained was removed computationally. Per the authors' processing: Raw reads were preprocessed for error removal, and CDR3 was defined according to IMGT conventions as running from the conserved cysteine to phenylalanine. Clonality was computed as 1 minus the Shannon entropy, with the entropy normalized by log2 of the number of productive unique TCRs. Whether each scalp clone was CD4 or CD8 was inferred by checking scalp TCRbeta sequences against the CD4 and CD8 repertoires from sorted blood. TCRdb obtained this table from immuneACCESS and retained in-frame rearrangements with V and J assigned. These tables miss some clones; where compared with another copy, unresolved V genes account for less than half of the shortfall, and the remainder is unexplained. For V, J and clone size, that table is used; D and trimming come from the DNA. Here the sample has 90,000 to 150,000 clones; about 50% occur a single time. The ten largest account for just over 0.45% of the sample.

As regards this clone: Its antigen is unknown. Qualities for individual bases were not recorded, and no much larger clone is one base off.

Explained via the paper, the time point label denotes: less than five weeks on oral tofacitinib. Read against the paper, the sample's treatment or condition label means: oral pan-JAK inhibitor, 5-10 mg twice daily. Lesional scalp punch biopsies and peripheral blood were obtained from alopecia areata patients. PBMCs were isolated by density centrifugation and stained for CD3, CD4 and CD8, and CD4+ and CD8+ T cells were sorted on a FACSAria. The source is a human donor with alopecia areata. Here the chain combines TRBV7-9 and TRBJ2-3; the D region possibly corresponds to TRBD2 (6 bases align). Specimen: CD4+ T cells sorted from blood, collected at week 4, from a patient treated with tofacitinib. The CDR3 region has the sequence CASSLGGGDTDTQYF. The DNA reads TGTGCCAGCAGCTTAGGAGGCGGGGACACAGATACGCAGTATTTT.